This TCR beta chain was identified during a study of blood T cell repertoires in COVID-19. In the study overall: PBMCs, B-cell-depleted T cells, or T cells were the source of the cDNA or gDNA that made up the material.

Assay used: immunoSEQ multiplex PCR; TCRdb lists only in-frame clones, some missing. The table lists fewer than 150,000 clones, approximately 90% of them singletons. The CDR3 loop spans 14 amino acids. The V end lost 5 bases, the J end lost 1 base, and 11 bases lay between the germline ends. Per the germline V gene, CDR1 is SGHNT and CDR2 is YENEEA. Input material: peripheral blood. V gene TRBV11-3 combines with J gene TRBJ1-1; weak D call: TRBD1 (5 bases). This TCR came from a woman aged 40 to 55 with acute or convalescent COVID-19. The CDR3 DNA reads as TGTGCCAGCAGCCCGGGGGGATCGAACACTGAAGCTTTCTTT. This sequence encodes CASSPGGSNTEAFF.